This T cell receptor (beta chain) was identified during a study of breast tumors, draining lymph nodes, adjacent tissues. TCRdb redid the calling of the multiplex PCR reads with MiXCR, one entry per CDR3 protein. The sample lists about 200,000 distinct CDR3 sequences; roughly 31% were seen once. Whole-study results and caveats: The data were judged consistent with most tumor T cells coming from lymph node and expanding in tumor. Tumor repertoires ranked between lymph nodes and nontumor tissue in diversity, with V and J gene preferences. That most tumor T cells come from lymph nodes remained unproven.

V was clipped by 4 bases and J by 6 bases, with 11 bases between them. CDR3 size: 14 residues. Germline V CDR1 and CDR2: SGHTS, YDEGEE. Breast cancer patients provided tissue from their axillary draining lymph nodes. In its sample, this clonotype was seen many times. Its specificity is not known. Sequencing used axillary lymph node tissue. The receptor was isolated from a female donor with breast cancer. Some clones in this sample may be carry-over from other donors' samples. This chain joins TRBV5-8 and TRBJ1-6; D unresolved. The DNA of the CDR3 is TGTGCCAGCAGCATAAAATCGGGTAATTCACCCCTCCACTTT. Amino acids: CASSIKSGNSPLHF.